What follows are 30 T cell receptor beta chains derived from one specimen sequenced in a study of metastatic and nonmetastatic thyroid tumors. No treatment had been given to any patient before thyroid surgery. TCRdb used MiXCR to call clones anew from the PCR reads. The table records 30,000 to 35,000 clones, roughly 30% of them present only once. The sample comprised blood. The origin of the receptors is a female donor with papillary thyroid cancer or a benign thyroid nodule (not recorded which). Some clones in this sample may be carry-over from other donors' samples.

This clone was counted many times. The gene calls are TRBV2 and TRBJ1-1; D is possibly TRBD1 (6 bases). CDR1 SNHLY and CDR2 FYNNEI come from the germline V gene. V was shortened by 11 bases and J by 3 bases, with 13 bases between the two germline ends. This CDR3 has 12 residues. The CDR3 coding sequence is TGTGCCGGCAACAGGGAACACACTGAAGCTTTCTTT. Translated: CAGNREHTEAFF.

This clone was picked up a small number of times. This chain uses TRBV12-3 or TRBV12-4 with TRBJ2-7; D may be TRBD2 (6 bases). This CDR3 contains 14 residues. V lost 7 bases and J lost 2, with 15 bases in between. CDR3 in DNA: TGTGCCAGCACCCAGCGCGGGGCGCCCTACGAGCAGTACTTC. The encoded protein is CASTQRGAPYEQYF.

The rearrangement uses TRBV6-1 and TRBJ1-2, with D tentatively TRBD1 (6 bases). The ends were cut back, 6 bases at V and 10 bases at J, with 21 bases in the middle. This CDR3 contains 14 residues. Germline V gene sequence: CDR1 MNHNS, CDR2 SASEGT. The CDR3 DNA reads as TGTGCCAGCAGCCCGACAGGTGTTTCGGGTGTCTACACCTTC. This codes for CASSPTGVSGVYTF.

This clone is medium-sized. This CDR3 is also generated by other DNA sequences in the sample. This sequence joins TRBV28 and TRBJ2-2; TRBD2 aligns across 7 bases. Unmatched junction bases numbered 10, after V lost 6 bases and J lost 6 bases. Germline values: CDR1 MDHEN, CDR2 SYDVKM. This CDR3 spans 15 amino acids. CDR3: CASSTQMGGAGELFF. CDR3 sequence (DNA): TGTGCCAGCAGCACACAAATGGGGGGGGCCGGGGAGCTGTTTTTT.

This clone was observed a few times. The DNA of the CDR3 is TGTGCCATCAGGAACCAGGGGGAAGATACGCAGTATTTT. Its translation: CAIRNQGEDTQYF. The chain uses TRBV10-3 and TRBJ2-3; 7 positions agree with TRBD1. The CDR3 spans 13 residues. In germline, CDR1 is ENHRY, CDR2 SYGVKD. Trimming removed 6 bases from V and 5 bases from J; junction bases left unmatched: 5.

This clone is medium-sized. Here the CDR3 reads CASSFRTSGEQFF. CDR3 sequence (DNA): TGTGCCAGCAGTTTCCGGACTAGCGGTGAGCAGTTCTTC. V and J are TRBV12-3 or TRBV12-4 and TRBJ2-1; TRBD2 matches at 10 bases. V lost 3 bases to trimming and J lost 9 bases; unmatched junction nucleotides: 2. CDR3 length: 13 amino acids.

The chain joins TRBV10-1 to TRBJ2-5, with TRBD1 as a possible D gene (6 bases). Trimming pared 6 bases from V and 5 bases from J, leaving 16 bases between. The CDR3 totals 14 residues. Germline V gene data show CDR1 as WNHNN and CDR2 as SYGVQD (reference sequence). CDR3 region: CASSRDQRGETQYF. CDR3 sequence (DNA): TGCGCCAGCAGCCGGGACCAGAGGGGGGAGACCCAGTACTTC.

This clone was recorded a few times. The rearrangement links TRBV29-1 to TRBJ2-2; 10 nucleotides agree with TRBD2. The CDR3 extends over 15 amino acids. Germline CDR1 reads SQVTM; CDR2 reads ANQGSEA. Losses at the gene ends were 3 bases for V and 3 bases for J; bases not matched to a gene: 4. The CDR3 coding sequence is TGCAGCGTTGAGACTAGCGGGTGGGACACCGGGGAGCTGTTTTTT. As protein: CSVETSGWDTGELFF.

With respect to this clone: Relative to the germline gene, one junction end is altered; a read error may explain this. The chain carries TRBV20-1 and TRBJ2-7, with a tentative D call TRBD2 (7 bases). The CDR3 has 12 residues. Germline V gives CDR1 DFQATT, CDR2 SNEGSKA (reference sequence). CDR3 DNA sequence: TGCAGTGCTAGAGTTAAGGGGGGGGAGCTGTACTTC. Translating gives CSARVKGGELYF.

This clone was observed once. The CDR3 sequence is CARRNIRREETQYF. Here the CDR3 DNA reads TGTGCCAGAAGAAATATCCGACGGGAAGAGACCCAGTACTTC. This chain links TRBV7-9 with TRBJ2-5; D is unclear. The CDR3 loop spans 14 amino acids. V lost 9 bases and J 3 bases, leaving 17 bases between the germline ends. Looked up from germline, CDR1 is SEHNR and CDR2 is FQNEAQ (reference sequence).

This clone appeared a few times. A junction end diverges from the germline sequence, so it may reflect a read error. J is TRBJ1-1 and V is TRBV6-9; D perhaps matches TRBD1 (5 bases). CDR3 size: 15 residues. Germline assignment: CDR1 MNHGY and CDR2 SVAAGI. DNA for the CDR3: TGCGCCAGCATCCGGACATGGTGGCCGAACACTGAAGCTTTCTTT. Translation gives CASIRTWWPNTEAFF.

This clone was found a few times. V is TRBV6-2 or TRBV6-3 and J is TRBJ1-2; 7 bases map to TRBD1. V shed 6 bases and J 9 bases; nucleotides not matched to a gene: 13. This CDR3 is 14 amino acids long. CDR1 and CDR2 from the germline V gene are MNHEY and SVGEGT. CDR3 amino acids: CASSKGQVADRYTF. The CDR3 nucleotides read TGTGCCAGCAGCAAAGGACAGGTGGCGGATCGCTACACCTTC.

Ten or more counts support this clone. The V call is TRBV4-1, the J call TRBJ1-1, with a weak D call TRBD1 (6 bases). The CDR3 extends over 13 amino acids. The germline V gene encodes CDR1 MGHRA and CDR2 YSYEKL. V lost 2 bases, J lost 3 bases, and 7 bases lay in between. The CDR3 nucleotides read TGCGCCAGCAGCCAAAACAGGGACACTGAAGCTTTCTTT. Translation gives CASSQNRDTEAFF.

This clone was counted between two and nine times. The chain combines TRBV2 with TRBJ1-5, with unresolved D. V lost 1 base, J lost 3 bases, and 7 bases lay in between. The CDR3 consists of 14 residues. Per the germline V gene, CDR1 is SNHLY and CDR2 is FYNNEI. The CDR3 coding sequence is TGTGCCAGCAGTGAAGGTGTGAACAATCAGCCCCAGCATTTT. Translated, it gives CASSEGVNNQPQHF.

This clone was observed many times. Other DNA sequences in this specimen translate into the identical CDR3. The gene calls are TRBV7-6 and TRBJ2-5; possible D gene TRBD2, 6 bases. Germline V lookup: CDR1 SGHVS, CDR2 FNYEAQ. This CDR3 spans 15 amino acids. V lost 4 bases and J lost 2, with 14 bases in between. The CDR3 coding sequence is TGTGCCAGCAGCTGGACGGGAGAGCTACAAGAGACCCAGTACTTC. This codes for CASSWTGELQETQYF.

This clone rates as medium-sized. This sequence joins TRBV15 and TRBJ2-3; TRBD2 agrees at 7 bases. The V gene's germline CDR1 is LNHNV and CDR2 YYDKDF (reference sequence). CDR3 size: 13 residues. Germline trimming cut 8 bases from V and 0 bases from J; bases unmatched to any gene: 2. CDR3 amino acids: CATQAGSTDTQYF. The CDR3 DNA reads as TGTGCCACCCAAGCGGGAAGCACAGATACGCAGTATTTT.

The CDR3, as DNA: TGTGCCAGCAGCTTCGGCCTCACAGATACGCAGTATTTT. Protein sequence: CASSFGLTDTQYF. This chain joins TRBV7-2 and TRBJ2-3; no firm D call. The CDR3 length is 13 residues. V lost 3 bases, J lost 2 bases, and 6 bases lay in between. Germline CDR1 reads SGHTA; CDR2 reads FQGNSA.

In this sample, this clone turned up a few times. V usage is TRBV2 and J usage is TRBJ2-3, with TRBD2 matching 10 bases. The germline V gene encodes CDR1 SNHLY and CDR2 FYNNEI. The CDR3 consists of 15 residues. Trimming removed 4 bases from V and 4 bases from J; junction bases left unmatched: 5. The CDR3 coding sequence is TGTGCCAGCAGTGTAGCTAGCGGGAGTGCAGATACGCAGTATTTT. Its protein is CASSVASGSADTQYF.

Remarks on this clone: Other DNA sequences in the same sample also yield this CDR3. The chain links TRBV2 to TRBJ2-5; the match to TRBD1 covers 8 bases. The J segment lost 5 bases and the V segment lost 1 base, leaving 6 bases of the junction unmatched. The CDR3 is 15 amino acids. Germline V gives CDR1 SNHLY, CDR2 FYNNEI. The CDR3 region is CASSEGAGGGETQYF. For the CDR3, the DNA is TGTGCCAGCAGTGAAGGGGCAGGGGGCGGCGAGACCCAGTACTTC.

The J gene is TRBJ2-3, the V gene TRBV28; no clear D gene. V was cut by 5 bases and J by 5 bases, with 11 bases left in between. The CDR3 runs to 13 residues. CDR1 and CDR2 (germline): MDHEN, SYDVKM. The CDR3 reads CASSPRLLDTQYF. The CDR3 DNA sequence: TGTGCCAGCAGTCCCCGACTCCTAGATACGCAGTATTTT.

This chain links TRBV18 with TRBJ2-2; TRBD1 or TRBD2 may be the D gene (5 bases each). The CDR3 extends over 14 amino acids. Trimming stripped 5 bases from V and 10 bases from J, with 17 bases between. Germline values: CDR1 KGHSH, CDR2 LQKENI. The CDR3: CASSYSGAREELFF. The DNA for the CDR3 is TGTGCCAGCTCATATTCCGGGGCCCGTGAGGAGCTGTTTTTT.

This clone is classed as medium-sized. This chain joins TRBV28 and TRBJ2-7; TRBD1 matches 7 bases. Germline loops: CDR1 MDHEN, CDR2 SYDVKM. This CDR3 contains 14 residues. V trimming: 2 bases; J trimming: 5 bases; junction bases outside the gene matches: 6. For the CDR3, the DNA is TGTGCCAGCAGTTTAGTACAGGGGCGGGACGAGCAGTACTTC. Protein product: CASSLVQGRDEQYF.

The genes are TRBV20-1 and TRBJ2-1; D is unclear. This CDR3 is 11 amino acids long. Trimming left V 1 base short and J 7 bases short, with 5 bases between. In germline, CDR1 is DFQATT, CDR2 SNEGSKA (reference sequence). DNA for the CDR3: TGCAGTGCTAGAGTCCTTAATGAGCAGTTCTTC. This codes for CSARVLNEQFF.

J is TRBJ1-6 and V is TRBV6-2 or TRBV6-3; possible D gene TRBD1, 6 bases. The ends were cut back, 1 base at V and 0 bases at J, with 16 bases in the middle. Germline lookup yields CDR1 MNHEY and CDR2 SVGEGT. This CDR3 is built from 19 residues. The CDR3 protein is CASSYYPIGQSSYNSPLHF. DNA for the CDR3: TGTGCCAGCAGTTACTACCCTATAGGACAGAGCTCCTATAATTCACCCCTCCACTTT.

The chain combines TRBV2 with TRBJ1-2; D is ambiguous. The CDR3 has 13 amino acids. V was trimmed by 3 bases and J by 4 bases, leaving 9 bases between them. Per the germline V gene, CDR1 is SNHLY and CDR2 is FYNNEI. In nucleotides, the CDR3 is TGTGCCAGCAGTGAGAAGCCAACCTATGGCTACACCTTC. It codes for CASSEKPTYGYTF. The variable domain in full, completed from reference TRBV2 and TRBJ1-2, reads EPEVTQTPSHQVTQMGQEVILRCVPISNHLYFYWYRQILGQKVEFLVSFYNNEISEKSEIFDDQFSVERPDGSNFTLKIRSTKLEDSAMYFCASSEKPTYGYTFGSGTRLTVV.

The V and J genes are TRBV30 and TRBJ2-1; D uncertain. The CDR3 is 11 amino acids. Looked up from germline, CDR1 is GTSNPN and CDR2 is SVGIG (reference sequence). V was shortened by 3 bases and J by 10 bases, with 10 bases between the two germline ends. The CDR3 nucleotides are TGTGCCTGGAGAGAAGTAAGCGAGCAGTTCTTC. This translates into CAWREVSEQFF.

This clone has a count of ten or more. The chain couples TRBV29-1 to TRBJ1-1, with D possibly TRBD1 on 6 matching bases. This CDR3 region has 14 residues. The germline gives CDR1 SQVTM, CDR2 ANQGSEA. V was trimmed by 7 bases and J by 2 bases, leaving 17 bases between them. The CDR3: CSAGSEGGNTEAFF. CDR3 nucleotide sequence: TGCAGCGCCGGGTCCGAGGGGGGAAACACTGAAGCTTTCTTT.

The table lists this clone with many counts. The V call is TRBV6-1, the J call TRBJ1-2, with D possibly being TRBD1 (5 bases). Trimming shortened V by 7 bases and J by 1 base, and 10 bases separated the two germline ends. The germline gives CDR1 MNHNS, CDR2 SASEGT. This CDR3 region has 13 residues. This CDR3 is CASKEGFNYGYTF. In nucleotides, the CDR3 is TGTGCCAGCAAGGAGGGGTTTAACTATGGCTACACCTTC.

Within the sample, this clone is medium-sized. The V and J genes are TRBV12-3 or TRBV12-4 and TRBJ2-1; D tentatively reads TRBD1 or TRBD2 (6 bases each). The V gene lost 2 bases and the J gene lost 9 bases, with 23 bases spanning the gap. The CDR3 extends over 17 amino acids. Here the CDR3 DNA reads TGTGCCAGCAGTTTATTTAGCGGAACCTCTGGGGGCACTGAGCAGTTCTTC. Protein: CASSLFSGTSGGTEQFF.

This chain connects TRBV19 to TRBJ1-2, with 8 bases fitting TRBD1. V was pared by 4 bases and J by 8 bases, with 3 bases of the junction left unmatched. Germline CDR1 LNHDA, CDR2 SQIVND (reference sequence). This CDR3 has 12 amino acids. CDR3 sequence (DNA): TGTGCCAGTAGTACTCGACAGGGGGGCTACACCTTC. Amino acids: CASSTRQGGYTF.